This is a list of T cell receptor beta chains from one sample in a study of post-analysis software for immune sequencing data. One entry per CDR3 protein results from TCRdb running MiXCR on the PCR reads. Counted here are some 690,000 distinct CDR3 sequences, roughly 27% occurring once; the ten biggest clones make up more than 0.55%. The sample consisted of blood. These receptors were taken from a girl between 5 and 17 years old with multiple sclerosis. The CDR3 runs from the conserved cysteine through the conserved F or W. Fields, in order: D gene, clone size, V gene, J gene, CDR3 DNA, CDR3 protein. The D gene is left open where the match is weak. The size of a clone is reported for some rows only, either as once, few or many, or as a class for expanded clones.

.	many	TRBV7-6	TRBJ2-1	TGTGCCAGCAGCTGGGGGGCTTTCTACAATGAGCAGTTCTTC	CASSWGAFYNEQFF
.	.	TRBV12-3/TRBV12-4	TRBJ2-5	TGTGCCAGCAGTTCACGGGACATGGGAAAGACCCAGTACTTC	CASSSRDMGKTQYF
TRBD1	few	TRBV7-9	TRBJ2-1	TGTGCCAGCAGCAGACAGGGTAATTCCAATGAGCAGTTCTTC	CASSRQGNSNEQFF
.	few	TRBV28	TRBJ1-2	TGTGCCAGCAGTTTGCGGTTGGTTAGGGATGGCTACACCTTC	CASSLRLVRDGYTF
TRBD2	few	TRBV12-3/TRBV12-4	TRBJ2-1	TGTGCCAGCAGCTCCGGGACTAGGAATGAGCAGTTCTTC	CASSSGTRNEQFF
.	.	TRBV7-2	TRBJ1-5	TGTGCCGGCAGCTCAGGACGCAATCAGCCCCAGCATTTT	CAGSSGRNQPQHF
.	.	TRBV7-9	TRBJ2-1	TGTGCCAGCAGCTTATCGGAGCTGCCTGAGCAGTTCTTC	CASSLSELPEQFF
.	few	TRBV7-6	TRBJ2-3	TGTGCCAGCAGCTTAGGTGGGACAAGATTGATTACAGATACGCAGTATTTT	CASSLGGTRLITDTQYF
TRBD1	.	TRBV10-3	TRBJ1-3	TGTGCCATCAGCGACCCTGTTGACAGGGTGGGTGGAAACACCATATATTTT	CAISDPVDRVGGNTIYF
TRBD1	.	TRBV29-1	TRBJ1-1	TGCAGCGGACAGGGGGCTACCACTGAAGCTTTCTTT	CSGQGATTEAFF
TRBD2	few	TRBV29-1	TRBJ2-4	TGCAGCCCCCTAGGAGCGGGGGGAAAAAACATTCAGTACTTC	CSPLGAGGKNIQYF
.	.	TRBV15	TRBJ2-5	TGTGCCACCAGCACCGGGACCTCGAGGCAGTACTTC	CATSTGTSRQYF
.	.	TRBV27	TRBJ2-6	TGTGCCAGCAGTTTATTGGGGGTAGCTGGGGCCAACGTCCTGACTTTC	CASSLLGVAGANVLTF
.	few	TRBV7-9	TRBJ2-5	TGTGCCAGCAGCTTAGCCCCCCGGAAGGGAGAGACCCAGTACTTC	CASSLAPRKGETQYF
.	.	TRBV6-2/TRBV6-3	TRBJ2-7	TGTGCCAGCAGACGTTCCCTAGCGCCCACTTTCTACGAGCAGTACTTC	CASRRSLAPTFYEQYF
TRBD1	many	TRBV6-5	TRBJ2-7	TGTGCCAGCAGCCGATCTTGGGGGACAGAAGCCTGGGAGCAGTACTTC	CASSRSWGTEAWEQYF
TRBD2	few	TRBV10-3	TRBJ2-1	TGTGCCACTCTCGAGGCGGGAGCCTACAATGAGCAGTTCTTC	CATLEAGAYNEQFF
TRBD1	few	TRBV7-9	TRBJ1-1	TGTGCCAGCAGCTCACAGGGGAGGGGCGGGTCTGAAGCTTTCTTT	CASSSQGRGGSEAFF
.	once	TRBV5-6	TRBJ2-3	TGTGCCAGCAGCTTCATCGGGGACTCCCACACAGATACGCAGTATTTT	CASSFIGDSHTDTQYF
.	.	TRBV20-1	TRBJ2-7	TGCAGTGCTACGGGGGTGAGCTACGAGCAGTACTTC	CSATGVSYEQYF
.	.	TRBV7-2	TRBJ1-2	TGTGCCAGCAGCTCCCGGGACACAGGAGGCTATGGCTACACCTTC	CASSSRDTGGYGYTF
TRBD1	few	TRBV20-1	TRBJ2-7	TGCAGTGCTAGAGAAGACAGGGGAATCGGCGAGCAGTACTTC	CSAREDRGIGEQYF
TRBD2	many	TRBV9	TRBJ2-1	TGTGCCAGCAGCTCTAAGCGGGAGGGTTCTCGCAATGAGCAGTTCTTC	CASSSKREGSRNEQFF
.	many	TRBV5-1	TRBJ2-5	TGCGCCAGCAGCTTGGGCGGCCCGGGGGAGACCCAGTACTTC	CASSLGGPGETQYF
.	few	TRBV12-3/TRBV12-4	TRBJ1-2	TGTGCCAGCAGTTTAGGCCGGGGGCTCGACTATGGCTACACCTTC	CASSLGRGLDYGYTF
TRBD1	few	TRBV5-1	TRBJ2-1	TGCGCCAGCAGCTTGCAGGGACAGGGGTACAATGAGCAGTTCTTC	CASSLQGQGYNEQFF
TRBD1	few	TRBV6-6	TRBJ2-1	TGTGCCAGCAGCCTACCCGGACAGGGTGTCGATGAGCAGTTCTTC	CASSLPGQGVDEQFF
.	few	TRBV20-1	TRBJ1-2	TGCAGTGCTAGAGATATCGGCGACTATGGCTACACCTTC	CSARDIGDYGYTF
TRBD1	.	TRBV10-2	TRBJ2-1	TGCGCCAGCAGTGAGGGACAGGGTGGTTGCGATGAGCAGTTCTTC	CASSEGQGGCDEQFF
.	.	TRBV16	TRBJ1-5	TGTGCCAGCAGCCAATCGCCAGGGGTTCTTGGCAATCAGCCCCAGCATTTT	CASSQSPGVLGNQPQHF
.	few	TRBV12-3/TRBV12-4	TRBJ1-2	TGTGCCAGCAGTTTTGATCCGTCAGGGAGAAACTATGGCTACACCTTC	CASSFDPSGRNYGYTF
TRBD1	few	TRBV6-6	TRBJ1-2	TGTGCCAGCATTCAAAACCCAATACAGGGGGCGAAGCACACCTTC	CASIQNPIQGAKHTF
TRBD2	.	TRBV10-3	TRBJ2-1	TGTGCCATCCGGGGTTCTAGCGGGACCCCCTACAATGAGCAGTTCTTC	CAIRGSSGTPYNEQFF
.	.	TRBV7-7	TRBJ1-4	TGTGCCAGCAGCTTAGGAGCCGGGGTCGGTGAAAAACTGTTTTTT	CASSLGAGVGEKLFF
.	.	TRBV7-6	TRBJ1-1	TGTGCCAGCAGCCCCTCAAGAACGGAAGCTGAAGCTTTCTTT	CASSPSRTEAEAFF
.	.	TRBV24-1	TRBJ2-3	TGTGCCACCAGTGATCGCGGGGCCACATATACGCAGTATTTT	CATSDRGATYTQYF
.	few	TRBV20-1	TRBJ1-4	TGCAGTGCTCGGGGGGGGGGCCTTAATGAAAAACTGTTTTTT	CSARGGGLNEKLFF
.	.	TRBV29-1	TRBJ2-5	TGCAGCGTTGTGTCGAAGGGCTGGGAGACCCAGTACTTC	CSVVSKGWETQYF
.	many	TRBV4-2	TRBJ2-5	TGTGCCAGCAGCCAAGATAAGGGCAGAGAAGAGACCCAGTACTTC	CASSQDKGREETQYF
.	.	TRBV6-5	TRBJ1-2	TGTGCCAGCACCTTAGACGGGACACCCAACTATGGCTACACCTTC	CASTLDGTPNYGYTF
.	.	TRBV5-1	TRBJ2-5	TGCGCCAGCAGCTTGACTAGTATAATACCAGAGACCCAGTACTTC	CASSLTSIIPETQYF
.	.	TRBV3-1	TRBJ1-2	TGTGCCGGCAGCCAAGACCCTCGGGACCCCGGAGGCTACACCTTC	CAGSQDPRDPGGYTF
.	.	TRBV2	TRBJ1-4	TGTGCCAGCAGTGAAGAGGGGCAGCTTAATGAAAAACTGTTTTTT	CASSEEGQLNEKLFF